A selection of T cell receptor beta chains follows, all from one sample in a study of blood T cells in healthy people across ages. MiXCR, applied by TCRdb to the 5' RACE reads, yields one record per CDR3 protein. The top ten hold 45% to 65% of the sample, which has approximately 350,000 distinct CDR3 sequences, roughly half seen once. The material sequenced was blood. The receptors originated from a man aged 55 to 69 in good health. Both conserved end residues are part of each CDR3. Each record gives: V gene, D gene, J gene, clone size, CDR3 DNA, CDR3 protein. The D gene is left open where the match is weak. The size entry is marked missing in some rows and otherwise reads once, few, many or a size class.

v_gene: TRBV27; d_gene: NA; j_gene: TRBJ2-5; abundance: NA; CDR3nt: TGTGCCAGCAGTTTAATTCCTGGTCGGGGTTCAGAGACCCAGTACTTC; CDR3aa: CASSLIPGRGSETQYF
v_gene: TRBV2; d_gene: NA; j_gene: TRBJ1-2; abundance: NA; CDR3nt: TGTGCCAGCAGTGAAGGGACAGCTAACTATGGCTACACCTTC; CDR3aa: CASSEGTANYGYTF
v_gene: TRBV29-1; d_gene: TRBD2; j_gene: TRBJ2-5; abundance: few; CDR3nt: TGCAGCGTGGGGGCAGGTGGACGTGGACTAGCGGGAGACAATGAGCAGTACTTC; CDR3aa: CSVGAGGRGLAGDNEQYF
v_gene: TRBV2; d_gene: NA; j_gene: TRBJ2-5; abundance: NA; CDR3nt: TGTGCCAGCAAGGAGGAACGCCTCCAAGAGACCCAGTACTTC; CDR3aa: CASKEERLQETQYF
v_gene: TRBV7-9; d_gene: NA; j_gene: TRBJ1-1; abundance: NA; CDR3nt: TGTGCCAGCAGCCGATCTGGGACACCCATGAACACTGAAGCTTTCTTT; CDR3aa: CASSRSGTPMNTEAFF
v_gene: TRBV4-1; d_gene: NA; j_gene: TRBJ1-5; abundance: few; CDR3nt: TGCGCCAGCAGCCAAGATGGGGGGGGGTGGCGTCAGCCCCAGCATTTT; CDR3aa: CASSQDGGGWRQPQHF
v_gene: TRBV7-3; d_gene: TRBD1; j_gene: TRBJ2-3; abundance: NA; CDR3nt: TGTGCCAGCAGCTTAAGGCCATGGGGACAGGGGTCAGATACGCAGTATTTT; CDR3aa: CASSLRPWGQGSDTQYF
v_gene: TRBV6-5; d_gene: NA; j_gene: TRBJ2-7; abundance: NA; CDR3nt: TGTGCCAGCAGTTACTCGATACTGGGAGGCGAGCAGTACTTC; CDR3aa: CASSYSILGGEQYF
v_gene: TRBV20-1; d_gene: NA; j_gene: TRBJ1-4; abundance: few; CDR3nt: TGCAGTGCTAGTGCAGGGGTCAGATCTAATGAAAAACTGTTTTTT; CDR3aa: CSASAGVRSNEKLFF
v_gene: TRBV20-1; d_gene: TRBD2; j_gene: TRBJ2-1; abundance: NA; CDR3nt: TGCAGTGCCCCCCCGGGACTAGCGGGAGCGGGGTTCTACAATGAGCAGTTCTTC; CDR3aa: CSAPPGLAGAGFYNEQFF
v_gene: TRBV6-5; d_gene: TRBD1; j_gene: TRBJ2-1; abundance: NA; CDR3nt: TGTGCCATCGCGCGCGGGACAGGGTCCTACAATGAGCAGTTCTTC; CDR3aa: CAIARGTGSYNEQFF
v_gene: TRBV2; d_gene: TRBD1; j_gene: TRBJ1-5; abundance: few; CDR3nt: TGTGCCAGCAGTGTCACAGGGGGGAGCAATCAGCCCCAGCATTTT; CDR3aa: CASSVTGGSNQPQHF
v_gene: TRBV12-3/TRBV12-4; d_gene: NA; j_gene: TRBJ2-1; abundance: once; CDR3nt: TGTGCCAGCAGTCCAGGGACTCGGAGCTCCTACAATGAGCAGTTCTTC; CDR3aa: CASSPGTRSSYNEQFF
v_gene: TRBV29-1; d_gene: NA; j_gene: TRBJ1-1; abundance: NA; CDR3nt: TGCAGCCTTTCCACCCAGGGAGGGCAGGACACTGAAGCTTTCTTT; CDR3aa: CSLSTQGGQDTEAFF
v_gene: TRBV28; d_gene: NA; j_gene: TRBJ1-6; abundance: NA; CDR3nt: TGTGCCAGCAGTTCACTAGGCGGGCATTCACCCCCCCACTTT; CDR3aa: CASSSLGGHSPPHF
v_gene: TRBV6-5; d_gene: NA; j_gene: TRBJ1-5; abundance: few; CDR3nt: TGTGCCAGCAGTTCTCAGAGCAATCAGCCCCAGCATTTT; CDR3aa: CASSSQSNQPQHF
v_gene: TRBV12-3/TRBV12-4; d_gene: TRBD2; j_gene: TRBJ2-3; abundance: NA; CDR3nt: TGTGCCAGCAGTTTAGGGACTAGCGAGGCAGATACGCAGTATTTT; CDR3aa: CASSLGTSEADTQYF
v_gene: TRBV28; d_gene: NA; j_gene: TRBJ2-5; abundance: NA; CDR3nt: TGTGCCAGCAGCTGGGGCAGCGGCCCATGGGCCCAGTACTTC; CDR3aa: CASSWGSGPWAQYF
v_gene: TRBV5-1; d_gene: TRBD2; j_gene: TRBJ2-1; abundance: NA; CDR3nt: TGCGCCAGCAGCCGACTAGCGGGAGGGGGGTCCTACAATGAGCAGTTCTTC; CDR3aa: CASSRLAGGGSYNEQFF
v_gene: TRBV7-9; d_gene: NA; j_gene: TRBJ2-4; abundance: once; CDR3nt: TGTGCCAGCAGCTCGCAGGGAGTCAAAAACATTCAGTACTTC; CDR3aa: CASSSQGVKNIQYF
v_gene: TRBV20-1; d_gene: TRBD2; j_gene: TRBJ2-1; abundance: few; CDR3nt: TGCAGTGCTCCGGGGGGACTAGCGGGAAGGGCCTACAATGAGCAGTTCTTC; CDR3aa: CSAPGGLAGRAYNEQFF
v_gene: TRBV29-1; d_gene: NA; j_gene: TRBJ2-1; abundance: NA; CDR3nt: TGCAGCGTTGAAGAACCCCCGCAGTTCTTC; CDR3aa: CSVEEPPQFF
v_gene: TRBV30; d_gene: NA; j_gene: TRBJ2-7; abundance: once; CDR3nt: TGTGCCTGGAGCCCGCGGTCCGAGCAGTACTTC; CDR3aa: CAWSPRSEQYF
v_gene: TRBV9; d_gene: NA; j_gene: TRBJ1-2; abundance: NA; CDR3nt: TGTGCCAGCAGCGTGGGCGGGACAACGAACTATGGCTACACCTTC; CDR3aa: CASSVGGTTNYGYTF
v_gene: TRBV7-2; d_gene: TRBD2; j_gene: TRBJ2-7; abundance: NA; CDR3nt: TGTGCCAGCAGCCATACCCCAGCGGGAGGCCCCTACGAGCAGTACTTC; CDR3aa: CASSHTPAGGPYEQYF
v_gene: TRBV7-6; d_gene: NA; j_gene: TRBJ1-1; abundance: many; CDR3nt: TGTGCCAGCAGCGGGAATCGAATGAACACTGAAGCTTTCTTT; CDR3aa: CASSGNRMNTEAFF
v_gene: TRBV30; d_gene: NA; j_gene: TRBJ1-6; abundance: NA; CDR3nt: TGTGCCTGGAGTATAACCGATAATTCACCCCTCCACTTT; CDR3aa: CAWSITDNSPLHF
v_gene: TRBV15; d_gene: NA; j_gene: TRBJ2-7; abundance: NA; CDR3nt: TGTGCCACCAGCAGAGATCGACTGACCTACGAGCAGTACTTC; CDR3aa: CATSRDRLTYEQYF
v_gene: TRBV20-1; d_gene: NA; j_gene: TRBJ2-5; abundance: NA; CDR3nt: TGCAGTGCTAGGTGGAGTGGACAAGAGACCCAGTACTTC; CDR3aa: CSARWSGQETQYF
v_gene: TRBV6-5; d_gene: NA; j_gene: TRBJ2-7; abundance: NA; CDR3nt: TGTGCCAGCAGTGACTTGGGGGGCGGAGGCGTGCAGTACTTC; CDR3aa: CASSDLGGGGVQYF
v_gene: TRBV7-2; d_gene: TRBD1; j_gene: TRBJ1-1; abundance: NA; CDR3nt: TGTGCCAGCGACCAGACAGGGGGATGGACTGAAGCTTTCTTT; CDR3aa: CASDQTGGWTEAFF